This T cell receptor beta chain was identified during a study of T cells in Graves' hyperthyroidism and ophthalmopathy. Study-level results: By a 13 V-J model, ophthalmopathy was set apart from stable hyperthyroidism.

Concerning this clonotype: Its matching antigen is unknown.

Amplification of TCR beta CDR3 regions used RNA as the template. The HTBI set primed first-round TCR CDR3 RT-PCR. TCRdb redid the calling of the multiplex PCR reads with MiXCR, one entry per CDR3 protein. The profile covers hundreds of thousands of distinct CDR3 sequences, with less than 15% appearing a single time and about 10% taken by the ten largest. Germline V lookup: CDR1 DFQATT, CDR2 SNEGSKA (reference sequence). Trimming removed 1 base from V and 7 bases from J; junction bases left unmatched: 6. CDR3 length: 15 amino acids. Sequenced: blood. The gene calls are TRBV20-1 and TRBJ2-3; the match to TRBD1 covers 12 bases. This receptor was identified in a woman under 30 with Graves' hyperthyroidism. This chain's CDR3 is CSARVSGQGAYTQYF. For the CDR3, the DNA is TGCAGTGCTAGAGTATCGGGACAGGGGGCGTATACGCAGTATTTT.